This TCR beta chain stems from a study of blood T cells in healthy people across ages. PCR was performed a second time for roughly 7 to 11 cycles using a sample-barcoded 5' primer and a J-beta primer mix. TCRdb used MiXCR to reprocess the 5' RACE reads, holding one entry per CDR3 protein. The table shows some 1.7 million distinct CDR3 sequences, with roughly 28% occurring only once. This clonotype turned up a few times. V gave up 4 bases and J gave up 3 bases, with 13 bases separating them. The CDR3 is made up of 14 amino acids. The germline V gene encodes CDR1 MNHEY and CDR2 SMNVEV (reference sequence).

The sequence was collected from a woman in her twenties or thirties in good health. This sequence joins TRBV27 and TRBJ2-7; a possible D gene is TRBD1 (6 bases). Sequences were obtained from blood. This chain's CDR3 is CASSSSQGLYEQYF. CDR3 sequence (DNA): TGTGCCAGCAGTTCCTCACAGGGCCTCTACGAGCAGTACTTC.